This T cell receptor beta chain was sequenced for a study of OX40 agonist ivuxolimab in advanced cancers. On the study more broadly: Of the patients, three showed partial responses, one with hepatocellular carcinoma and two with cutaneous melanoma.

The cohort excluded patients with autoimmune disease history or systemic immunosuppression. About this clone: Its antigen is unidentified.

Findings and caveats of the study: Expanded peripheral T cells had an undetermined antigen specificity.

The table came from immunoSEQ multiplex PCR; TCRdb's copy has only in-frame clones and leaves some out. The data hold 65,000 to 95,000 clones, with about 85% observed a single time. The V end lost 5 bases, the J end lost 9 bases, and 14 bases lay between the germline ends. There are 13 residues in the CDR3. The germline V gene has CDR1 MNHEY and CDR2 SMNVEV (reference sequence). The source of this sequence is an adult with an advanced solid tumor such as melanoma, head and neck, liver or kidney cancer. The chain recombines TRBV27 with TRBJ2-1; maybe TRBD2 (7 bases). Source: CD4+ or CD8+ T cells sorted from blood, taken in a trial of the OX40 agonist ivuxolimab. The CDR3 spells CASSKGGIGEQFF. CDR3 in DNA: TGTGCCAGCAGTAAGGGGGGGATCGGTGAGCAGTTCTTC.